Below are 17 T cell receptor beta chains sequenced from a single sample in a study of T cells expressing NK-cell markers. TCRdb reworked the 5' RACE reads into one entry per CDR3 protein, no DNA. The specimen's table records 120,000 to 150,000 distinct CDR3 sequences. Sequencing used blood T cells: a sorted CD56 or NKG2C T cell subset, CD4+ or CD8+ T cells, or bulk PBMC T cells (not recorded which). The receptors stem from a man aged 18-30 years in good health.

The chain has TRBV15 and TRBJ2-5; TCRdb indicates TRBD2, and absent DNA this call remains unverified. Germline V gene data show CDR1 as LNHNV and CDR2 as YYDKDF (reference sequence). The CDR3 length is 15 residues. The CDR3 region is CATSRDGTSQETQYF. Full variable domain (missing parts from reference TRBV15 and TRBJ2-5): DAMVIQNPRYQVTQFGKPVTLSCSQTLNHNVMYWYQQKSSQAPKLLFHYYDKDFNNEADTPDNFQSRRPNTSFCFLDIRSPGLGDTAMYLCATSRDGTSQETQYFGPGTRLLVL.

The chain carries TRBV12-3 or TRBV12-4 and TRBJ2-3. This CDR3 is built from 15 residues. CDR3 loop: CASSLLNGFTDTQYF.

V usage is TRBV5-1 and J usage is TRBJ2-3; TCRdb's D call, TRBD2, is unchecked because there is no DNA. The germline V gene has CDR1 SGHRS and CDR2 YFSETQ. The CDR3 sequence is 13 residues long. This CDR3 is CAATLAGTDTQYF.

The J gene is TRBJ1-5, the V gene TRBV20-1; TCRdb picks TRBD1, but there is no DNA to check that call. The CDR3 extends over 17 amino acids. Germline CDR1 is DFQATT and CDR2 is SNEGSKA (reference sequence). CDR3 region: CSARVPTGQGARQPQHF.

The chain combines TRBV4-2 with TRBJ2-3; no DNA is available, so the TRBD1 call from TCRdb remains unchecked. CDR1 LGHNA and CDR2 YNFKEQ come from the germline V gene. The CDR3 extends over 15 amino acids. The CDR3 sequence is CASSQEGRETDTQYF.

The CDR3 protein is CSAKDPGLHNEQFF. J is TRBJ2-1 and V is TRBV20-1; the TCRdb call, TRBD1, lacks DNA for checking. The CDR3 consists of 14 residues. Germline values: CDR1 DFQATT, CDR2 SNEGSKA (reference sequence).

The V and J genes are TRBV20-1 and TRBJ2-3; TCRdb names TRBD2, which stays unverified in the absence of DNA. The germline V gene encodes CDR1 DFQATT and CDR2 SNEGSKA (reference sequence). This CDR3 comprises 19 residues. The CDR3 reads CSARDGTSGRLGSTDTQYF.

The rearrangement joins TRBV25-1 to TRBJ2-3; TCRdb picks TRBD2, but there is no DNA to check that call. The germline gives CDR1 MGHDK, CDR2 SYGVNS. This CDR3 is built from 15 residues. This CDR3 is CASSALAGSTDTQYF.

The rearrangement uses TRBV7-2 and TRBJ2-7; TCRdb indicates TRBD1, and absent DNA this call remains unverified. This CDR3 has 17 residues. Germline CDR1 is SGHTA and CDR2 is FQGNSA. This chain's CDR3 is CASSFPREGGGPYEQYF.

The chain is built from TRBV6-2 or TRBV6-3 and TRBJ2-7. Germline-derived CDR1 and CDR2 are MNHEY and SVGEGT. The CDR3 length is 12 residues. This chain's CDR3 is CASSADNYEQYF.

This chain joins TRBV7-7 and TRBJ2-5. CDR3 length: 13 amino acids. In germline, CDR1 is SSHAT, CDR2 FNYEAQ (reference sequence). The CDR3 is CASSSGLGETQYF.

The chain employs TRBV10-3 and TRBJ2-1; TCRdb lists TRBD2, though no DNA is available to test this call. The length of the CDR3 is 16 residues. The germline CDR1 and CDR2 sequences are ENHRY and SYGVKD. CDR3 sequence: CAISEGRYSSYNEQFF.

V gene TRBV29-1 combines with J gene TRBJ2-3; as DNA is missing, the TRBD1 call by TCRdb cannot be tested. In germline, CDR1 is SQVTM, CDR2 ANQGSEA. The CDR3 is 13 amino acids. The CDR3 region is CSVGQGRADTQYF.

This chain joins TRBV7-9 and TRBJ1-2; as DNA is missing, the TRBD1 call by TCRdb cannot be tested. CDR3 size: 13 residues. Germline assignment: CDR1 SEHNR and CDR2 FQNEAQ (reference sequence). CDR3 in amino acids: CASSLGGTGGYTF.

The chain links TRBV9 to TRBJ2-7; TCRdb indicates TRBD1, and absent DNA this call remains unverified. The CDR3 runs 15 residues. Germline CDR1 and CDR2: SGDLS and YYNGEE. The CDR3 loop is CASSVEDRGHNEQYF.

CDR3 in amino acids: CASSPTRTYNEQFF. The chain links TRBV25-1 to TRBJ2-1; TCRdb's D call of TRBD2 is untestable without DNA. Per the germline V gene, CDR1 is MGHDK and CDR2 is SYGVNS. This CDR3 contains 14 residues.

CDR3 sequence reads: CAISESTDNQPQHF. The chain uses TRBV10-3 and TRBJ1-5. Germline V gives CDR1 ENHRY, CDR2 SYGVKD. CDR3 length equals 14 residues.